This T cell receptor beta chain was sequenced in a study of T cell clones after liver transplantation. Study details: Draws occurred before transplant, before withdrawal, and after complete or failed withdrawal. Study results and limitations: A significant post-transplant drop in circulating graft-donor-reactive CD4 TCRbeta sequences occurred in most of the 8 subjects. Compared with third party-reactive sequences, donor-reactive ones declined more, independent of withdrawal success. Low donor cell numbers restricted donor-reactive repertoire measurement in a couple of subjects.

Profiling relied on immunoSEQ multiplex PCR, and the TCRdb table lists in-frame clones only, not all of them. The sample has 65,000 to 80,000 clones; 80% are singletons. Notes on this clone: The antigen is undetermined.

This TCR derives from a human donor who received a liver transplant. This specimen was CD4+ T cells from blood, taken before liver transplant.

This CDR3 reads CASSSSADSGTTYEQYF. CDR3 bases: TGCGCCAGCAGCTCCTCGGCCGATAGCGGTACAACCTACGAGCAGTACTTC. The genes are TRBV5-1 and TRBJ2-7; D might be TRBD2 (6 bases). The CDR3 contains 17 residues. Between the trimmed V and J ends, which lost 3 bases and 2 bases, there was a span of 21 bases. CDR1 is SGHRS and CDR2 is YFSETQ in the germline V gene.